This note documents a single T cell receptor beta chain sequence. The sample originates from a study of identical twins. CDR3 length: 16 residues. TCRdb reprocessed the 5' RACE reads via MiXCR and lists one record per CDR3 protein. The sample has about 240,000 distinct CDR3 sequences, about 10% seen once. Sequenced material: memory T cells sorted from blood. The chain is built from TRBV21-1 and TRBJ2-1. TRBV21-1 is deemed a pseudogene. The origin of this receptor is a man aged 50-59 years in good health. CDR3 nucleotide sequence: TGTGCCAGCAGCAAAGTTTCCCCGAGCTCCTACAATGAGCAGTTCTTC. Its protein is CASSKVSPSSYNEQFF.